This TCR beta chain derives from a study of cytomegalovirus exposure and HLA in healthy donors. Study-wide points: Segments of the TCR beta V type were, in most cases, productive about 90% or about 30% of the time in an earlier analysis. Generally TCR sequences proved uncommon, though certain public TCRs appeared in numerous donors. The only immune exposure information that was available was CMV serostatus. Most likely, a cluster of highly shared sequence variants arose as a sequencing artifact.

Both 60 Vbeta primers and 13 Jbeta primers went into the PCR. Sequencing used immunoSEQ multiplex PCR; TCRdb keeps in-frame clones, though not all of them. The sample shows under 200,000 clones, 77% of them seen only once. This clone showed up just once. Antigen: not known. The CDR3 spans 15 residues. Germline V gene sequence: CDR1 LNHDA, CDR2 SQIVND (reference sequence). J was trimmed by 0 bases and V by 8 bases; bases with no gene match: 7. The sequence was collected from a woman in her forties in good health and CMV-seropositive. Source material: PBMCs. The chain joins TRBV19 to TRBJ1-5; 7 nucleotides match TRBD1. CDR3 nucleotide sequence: TGTGCCAGTGACAAGACAGGGAATAGCAATCAGCCCCAGCATTTT. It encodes CASDKTGNSNQPQHF. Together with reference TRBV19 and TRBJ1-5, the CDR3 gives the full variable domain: DGGITQSPKYLFRKEGQNVTLSCEQNLNHDAMYWYRQDPGQGLRLIYYSQIVNDFQKGDIAEGYSVSREKKESFPLTVTSAQKNPTAFYLCASDKTGNSNQPQHFGDGTRLSIL.